This T cell receptor beta chain was sequenced in a study of blood T cell repertoires in COVID-19. Only in-frame clones appear in the TCRdb table, and some are missing; sequencing was by immunoSEQ multiplex PCR. The sample has about 120,000 clones, 80% to 90% seen once. This CDR3 has 12 residues. V lost 5 bases to trimming and J lost 13 bases; unmatched junction nucleotides: 10. Germline-derived CDR1 and CDR2 are SGHVS and FQNEAQ. The sequence derives from a woman between 65 and 79 years old with acute or convalescent COVID-19. Material for sequencing was peripheral blood. This rearrangement joins TRBV7-8 to TRBJ1-2; 7 positions agree with TRBD1. CDR3 amino acids: CASSLPGQTGTF. The CDR3 coding sequence is TGTGCCAGCAGCCTCCCGGGACAGACCGGCACCTTC.